This passage covers 2 T cell receptor beta chains from one sample sequenced in a study of cytomegalovirus exposure and HLA in healthy donors. TCRdb keeps only in-frame clones here, not all; method: immunoSEQ multiplex PCR. The sample records 100,000 to 150,000 clones, 89% being singletons. The sequencing sample was made of PBMCs. Every receptor here comes from a woman aged 18-29 years in good health and CMV-seronegative.

The J gene is TRBJ1-4, the V gene TRBV30; D is possibly TRBD1 (5 bases). The V and J ends lost 0 bases and 6 bases respectively, with 11 bases between them. CDR3 size: 14 residues. Germline-derived CDR1 and CDR2 are GTSNPN and SVGIG (reference sequence). The CDR3 loop reads CAWSVGAGYEKLFF. As DNA, the CDR3 is TGTGCCTGGAGTGTAGGAGCAGGGTATGAAAAACTGTTTTTT.

This clone has only a few counts. The chain combines TRBV7-8 with TRBJ2-7; 7 bases match TRBD2. J lost 2 bases, V lost 5 bases, and 12 bases had no gene match. The germline CDR1 and CDR2 sequences are SGHVS and FQNEAQ. The CDR3 has 16 residues. The CDR3 DNA follows: TGTGCCAGCAGCCCCGGGAGCGGGATCACTACCTACGAGCAGTACTTC. Translation: CASSPGSGITTYEQYF.